The TCR beta chain described here comes from a study of blood T cell repertoires in COVID-19. Study-level background: Samples representing acute and convalescent COVID-19 were sourced from the United States, Italy and Spain. T cells, B-cell-depleted T cells, or PBMCs provided the cDNA or gDNA that served as material.

In the original analysis: Amplification from reference gene primers served as the basis for estimated nucleated cell counts. Produced via immunoSEQ multiplex PCR; TCRdb's table is partial and in-frame only. The DNA was the basis for D and trimming; V, J and clone size are from that table. The table records 250,000 or so clones, around 90% of them present only once. Germline assignment: CDR1 SQVTM and CDR2 ANQGSEA. V lost 2 bases, J lost 4 bases, and 4 bases stayed unmatched. This CDR3 spans 14 amino acids. Seattle patients were enrolled during active infection and followed longitudinally. This chain links TRBV29-1 with TRBJ2-3; 9 bases fit TRBD1. The sequenced sample was peripheral blood. This clonotype was sampled from a man under 40 with COVID-19, enrolled during active disease. The CDR3, as DNA: TGCAGCGTTGAAACAGGGGGCTTACCAGATACGCAGTATTTT. Translated, it gives CSVETGGLPDTQYF.